The rows below give T cell receptor beta chains drawn from one sample of a study of tumor-infiltrating lymphocytes in localized non-small cell lung cancer. Assay used: immunoSEQ multiplex PCR; TCRdb lists only in-frame clones, some missing. The sample consists of 25,000 or so clones, 69% of them appearing once. What was sequenced was lung tumor tissue. These TCRs come from a human donor with non-small cell lung cancer. CDR3s include the opening cysteine and the closing phenylalanine or tryptophan. Each record gives: V gene, D gene, J gene, clone size, CDR3 protein, CDR3 DNA. The D gene is left open where the match is weak. Expanded clones are given a class, and other clones once, few, many or no size at all.

TRBV14	NA	TRBJ1-1	NA	CASSQYMNTEAFF	TGTGCCAGCAGCCAGTATATGAACACTGAAGCTTTCTTT
TRBV5-1	NA	TRBJ1-5	NA	CASSLGGTGQPQHF	TGCGCCAGCAGCTTGGGGGGTACAGGTCAGCCCCAGCATTTT
TRBV19	TRBD2	TRBJ2-3	medium-sized	CASKWTSADSDTQYF	TGTGCCAGTAAGTGGACTAGCGCGGACTCAGATACGCAGTATTTT
TRBV7-6	NA	TRBJ2-7	few	CASSLLIKGEQYF	TGTGCCAGCAGCTTATTAATTAAGGGGGAGCAGTACTTC
TRBV10-3	NA	TRBJ1-1	NA	CAISPTGPEAFF	TGTGCCATCAGCCCGACCGGACCTGAAGCTTTCTTT
TRBV27	NA	TRBJ2-7	NA	CASKLNLGGGSYEQYF	TGTGCCAGCAAGTTAAATTTGGGGGGCGGATCCTACGAGCAGTACTTC
TRBV2	NA	TRBJ2-2	once	CASKQSGGPGELFF	TGTGCCAGCAAACAGTCCGGAGGTCCCGGGGAGCTGTTTTTT
TRBV29-1	NA	TRBJ1-2	few	CSVEEVWRRAGYTF	TGCAGCGTTGAAGAGGTCTGGCGGAGGGCGGGCTACACCTTC
TRBV28	TRBD1	TRBJ1-2	NA	CASSAGTVRGYTF	TGTGCCAGCAGTGCCGGGACAGTGAGGGGCTACACCTTC
TRBV27	TRBD1	TRBJ1-4	NA	CASSPGNRGRREKLFF	TGTGCCAGCAGTCCAGGGAACAGGGGGCGGCGTGAAAAACTGTTTTTT
TRBV5-1	NA	TRBJ2-7	medium-sized	CASSLTASYEQYF	TGCGCCAGCAGCTTGACAGCCTCCTACGAGCAGTACTTC
TRBV14	NA	TRBJ1-2	NA	CASRSTATYGYTF	TGTGCCAGCAGATCGACTGCCACCTATGGCTACACCTTC